The 5 T cell receptor beta chains given below trace back to one sample, sequenced in a study of tumor-infiltrating lymphocytes in primary liver carcinoma. Starting material for RNA and DNA co-extraction consisted of about 20-32 mg of unsorted bulk tissue. The input was approximately 500 ng total RNA; TCR beta cDNA was made from it with a constant-region primer. Researchers made the TCR beta libraries by running three nested multiplex PCR rounds with slightly modified ARM-PCR. Amplification in the first two PCR rounds was performed using TRBV1-TRBV30 forward primers and a C-beta reverse primer for 10 cycles each. TCRdb re-analysed the multiplex PCR reads in MiXCR, keeping a single row per CDR3 protein. Altogether about 78,000 distinct CDR3 sequences are present, 55% to 75% being singletons, with the ten largest covering about a quarter. Material for sequencing was liver tumor tissue from sampling region 4. The subset: tumor region T4, right-lateral pole. The receptors were gathered from a man aged 35 to 55 with primary liver carcinoma and hepatitis B virus infection.

Comment on this clonotype: Its ends do not fully match the called genes, so a read error is possible. The chain employs TRBV29-1 and TRBJ2-3; D gene uncertain. The germline V gene encodes CDR1 SQVTM and CDR2 ANQGSEA. The CDR3 runs 15 residues. The CDR3: CSVERLDNPTDTQYF. Here the CDR3 DNA reads TGCAGCGTTGAAAGACTGGATAATCCCACAGATACGCAGTACTTT.

A note on this clonotype: This sequence may be a read error, since a much larger clone differs from it by one base. The chain is built from TRBV5-1 and TRBJ2-5; D ambiguous. Germline loops: CDR1 SGHRS, CDR2 YFSETQ. The CDR3 contains 15 residues. V lost 0 bases and J lost 5, with 14 bases in between. CDR3 loop: CASSLGEVGWETQYF. The CDR3, as DNA: TGCGCCAGCAGCTTGGGAGAAGTGGGCTGGGAGACCCAGTACTTC.

Comment on this clonotype: The junction differs from germline at one of its ends, possibly a read error. This rearrangement joins TRBV10-2 to TRBJ2-1; tentatively, D is TRBD2 (5 bases). CDR3 length equals 14 residues. CDR1 is WSHSY, CDR2 SAAADI, per germline. CDR3 loop: CASNVGSGYNEQFF. DNA for the CDR3: TGCGCCAGCAACGTGGGGAGCGGCTACAATGAGCAATTCTTC.

This sequence joins TRBV28 and TRBJ2-7; D remains unclear. Germline V gene data show CDR1 as MDHEN and CDR2 as SYDVKM. The CDR3 is 12 residues long. V shed 8 bases and J shed 6 bases, with 14 bases lying between them. The chain's CDR3 is CASGLTCAEQYF. Here the CDR3 DNA reads TGTGCCAGCGGCCTGACATGCGCCGAGCAGTACTTC. The full variable domain, in which reference TRBV28 and TRBJ2-7 provide the parts outside the CDR3, is DVKVTQSSRYLVKRTGEKVFLECVQDMDHENMFWYRQDPGLGLRLIYFSYDVKMKEKGDIPEGYSVSREKKERFSLILESASTNQTSMYLCASGLTCAEQYFGPGTRLTVT.

Remarks on this clonotype: Being one base from a much bigger clone, this may be a read error. The chain has TRBV7-9 and TRBJ2-7, with 7 bases that match TRBD1. This CDR3 spans 17 amino acids. Germline loops: CDR1 SEHNR, CDR2 FQNEAQ (reference sequence). The V gene end was trimmed by 7 bases and the J gene end by 6 bases; junction bases not matched to a gene: 21. DNA for the CDR3: TGTGCCAGCAACACCCGGACAGGAAAGGCGCCTGGCCCCGAGCAGTACTTC. Protein sequence: CASNTRTGKAPGPEQYF.